This T cell receptor (beta chain) is drawn from a study of blood T cell repertoires in COVID-19. As originally analysed: Scientists estimated how many nucleated cells there were by amplifying reference gene primers. Method: immunoSEQ multiplex PCR; TCRdb's copy keeps in-frame clones and lacks some. D and trimming come from the DNA, and the V and J calls and clone size come from that table. The repertoire holds more than 250,000 clones, with approximately 88% as singletons. V was trimmed by 0 bases and J by 4 bases, leaving 16 bases between them. The CDR3 has 16 residues. Germline assignment: CDR1 SGHTS and CDR2 YDEGEE.

Material for sequencing was peripheral blood. The sequence derives from a human donor in a cohort sampled during active COVID-19. The V gene is TRBV5-8, the J gene TRBJ2-5, with D perhaps TRBD1 (5 bases). The CDR3 reads CASSLGQIRSGETQYF. The CDR3 coding sequence is TGTGCCAGCAGCTTGGGACAGATTAGGTCCGGAGAGACCCAGTACTTC. The variable domain in full, with the rest retrieved from reference TRBV5-8 and TRBJ2-5, is EAGVTQSPTHLIKTRGQQATLRCSPISGHTSVYWYQQALGLGLQFLLWYDEGEERNRGNFPPRFSGRQFPNYSSELNVNALELEDSALYLCASSLGQIRSGETQYFGPGTRLLVL.